This TCR beta chain stems from a study of T cells after yellow fever vaccination. General study findings and limits: Among primary-vaccination clones, most reappeared after the booster, at 96% for CD4 and around 90% for CD8.

On this clonotype: Its antigen is undetermined.

CDR1 SGHDN and CDR2 FVKESK come from the germline V gene. The CDR3 totals 16 residues. V lost 2 bases and J 4 bases, leaving 17 bases between the germline ends. TCRdb reprocessed the 5' RACE reads via MiXCR and lists one record per CDR3 protein. Among 550,000 or so distinct CDR3 sequences, roughly a fifth were seen once, and the ten largest hold roughly an eighth. The material sequenced was PBMCs, taken 15 days after the yellow fever booster vaccination. The V call is TRBV14, the J call TRBJ1-1; tentative D call: TRBD1 (6 bases). This receptor was obtained from a man aged 25 to 40 who received the YFV17D yellow fever vaccine. The CDR3 is CASSQQGGSVGTEAFF. The CDR3 nucleotides are TGTGCCAGCAGCCAACAAGGGGGGAGCGTTGGCACTGAAGCTTTCTTT. The full variable domain, in which reference TRBV14 and TRBJ1-1 provide the parts outside the CDR3, is EAGVTQFPSHSVIEKGQTVTLRCDPISGHDNLYWYRRVMGKEIKFLLHFVKESKQDESGMPNNRFLAERTGGTYSTLKVQPAELEDSGVYFCASSQQGGSVGTEAFFGQGTRLTVV.